One sample yielded the 5 T cell receptor beta chains listed below, sequenced in a study of shared clonotypes between healthy human individuals. Clones were sequenced by immunoSEQ multiplex PCR, and TCRdb holds only the in-frame ones, with some missing. The repertoire holds around 100,000 clones, approximately 70% seen once, with around 23% in the top ten. The sample was memory CD8+ T cells sorted from blood. The subset was: CD45RO+ cells pooled with CCR7-negative TemRA cells. The receptor source for this set is a woman aged 25-40 years in good health.

The chain employs TRBV6-4 and TRBJ2-1; D ambiguous. CDR3 size: 13 residues. CDR1 and CDR2 (germline): MRHNA, SNTAGT. With 5 bases removed from V and 3 bases from J, the gap between germline ends came to 8 bases. The CDR3 protein is CASSPGRYNEQFF. CDR3 sequence (DNA): TGTGCCAGCAGTCCGGGCCGCTACAATGAGCAGTTCTTC.

The rearrangement uses TRBV25-1 and TRBJ2-1; D might be TRBD2 (6 bases). Germline assignment: CDR1 MGHDK and CDR2 SYGVNS. Trimming took 2 bases from V and 0 from J, leaving 11 bases between them. This CDR3 comprises 16 residues. The CDR3 loop is CASSENTGGSYNEQFF. CDR3 in DNA: TGTGCCAGCAGTGAAAATACCGGGGGCTCCTACAATGAGCAGTTCTTC.

This chain uses TRBV28 with TRBJ1-2; D is ambiguous. Germline loops: CDR1 MDHEN, CDR2 SYDVKM. V lost 6 bases to trimming and J lost 5 bases, with 13 bases between them. This CDR3 has 13 residues. The CDR3 sequence: CASSPGGSYGYTF. The CDR3 DNA reads TGTGCCAGCAGCCCCGGCGGGAGTTATGGCTACACCTTC.

The V call is TRBV7-6, the J call TRBJ2-1; unclear D gene. V lost 8 bases and J 7 bases, leaving 9 bases between the germline ends. Germline assignment: CDR1 SGHVS and CDR2 FNYEAQ. The CDR3 is made up of 11 amino acids. CDR3 sequence reads: CASGYGNEQFF. The DNA of the CDR3 is TGTGCCAGCGGTTATGGGAATGAGCAGTTCTTC.

This clone was recorded only once. This sequence joins TRBV7-8 and TRBJ1-2; D remains ambiguous. The germline V gene has CDR1 SGHVS and CDR2 FQNEAQ. The ends were cut back, 0 bases at V and 2 bases at J, with 7 bases in the middle. CDR3 length equals 14 residues. The CDR3: CASSLAGQNYGYTF. CDR3 sequence (DNA): TGTGCCAGCAGCTTAGCCGGTCAAAACTATGGCTACACCTTC.